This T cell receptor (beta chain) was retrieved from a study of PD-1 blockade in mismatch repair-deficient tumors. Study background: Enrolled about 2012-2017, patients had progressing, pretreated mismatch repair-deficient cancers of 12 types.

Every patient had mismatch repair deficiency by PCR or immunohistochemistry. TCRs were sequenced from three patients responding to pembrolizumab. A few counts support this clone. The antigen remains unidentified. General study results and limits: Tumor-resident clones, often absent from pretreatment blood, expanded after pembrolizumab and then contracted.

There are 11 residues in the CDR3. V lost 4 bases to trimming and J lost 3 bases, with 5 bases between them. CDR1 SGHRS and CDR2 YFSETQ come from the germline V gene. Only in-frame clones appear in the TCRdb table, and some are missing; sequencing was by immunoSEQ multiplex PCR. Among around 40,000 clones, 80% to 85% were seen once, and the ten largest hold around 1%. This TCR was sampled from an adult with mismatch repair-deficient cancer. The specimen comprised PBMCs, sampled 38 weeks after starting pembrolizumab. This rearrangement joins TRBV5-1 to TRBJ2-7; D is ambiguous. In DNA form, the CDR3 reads TGCGCCAGCAGCGCCTACTACGAGCAGTACTTC. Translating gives CASSAYYEQYF. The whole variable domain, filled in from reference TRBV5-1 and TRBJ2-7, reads KAGVTQTPRYLIKTRGQQVTLSCSPISGHRSVSWYQQTPGQGLQFLFEYFSETQRNKGNFPGRFSGRQFSNSRSEMNVSTLELGDSALYLCASSAYYEQYFGPGTRLTVT.